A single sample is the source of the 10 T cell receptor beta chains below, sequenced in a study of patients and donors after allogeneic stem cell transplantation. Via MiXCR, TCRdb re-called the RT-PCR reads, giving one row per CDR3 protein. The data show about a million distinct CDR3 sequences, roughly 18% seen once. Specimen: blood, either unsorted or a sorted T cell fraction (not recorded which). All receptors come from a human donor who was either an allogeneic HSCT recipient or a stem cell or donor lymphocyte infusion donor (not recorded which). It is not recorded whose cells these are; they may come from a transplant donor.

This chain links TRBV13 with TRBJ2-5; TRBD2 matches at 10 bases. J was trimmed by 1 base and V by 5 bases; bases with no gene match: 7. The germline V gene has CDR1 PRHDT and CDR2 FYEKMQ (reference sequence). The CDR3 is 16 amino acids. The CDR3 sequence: CASSLRIAGGQETQYF. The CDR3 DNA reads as TGTGCCAGCAGCCTCCGAATAGCGGGGGGCCAAGAGACCCAGTACTTC.

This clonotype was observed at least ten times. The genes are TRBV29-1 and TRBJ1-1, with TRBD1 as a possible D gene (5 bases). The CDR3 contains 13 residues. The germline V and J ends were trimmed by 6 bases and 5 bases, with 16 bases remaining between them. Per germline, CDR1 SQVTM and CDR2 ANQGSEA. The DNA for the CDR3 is TGCAGCGTGATGGGGCAGGGAGGTACTGAAGCTTTCTTT. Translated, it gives CSVMGQGGTEAFF.

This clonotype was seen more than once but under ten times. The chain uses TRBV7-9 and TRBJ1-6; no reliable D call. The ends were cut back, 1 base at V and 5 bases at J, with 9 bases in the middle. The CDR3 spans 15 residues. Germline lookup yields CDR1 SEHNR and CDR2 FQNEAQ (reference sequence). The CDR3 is CASSLVGWDNSPLHF. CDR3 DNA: TGTGCCAGCAGCTTAGTCGGCTGGGATAATTCACCCCTCCACTTT. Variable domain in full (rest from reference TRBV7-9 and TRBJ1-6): DTGVSQNPRHKITKRGQNVTFRCDPISEHNRLYWYRQTLGQGPEFLTYFQNEAQLEKSRLLSDRFSAERPKGSFSTLEIQRTEQGDSAMYLCASSLVGWDNSPLHFGNGTRLTVT.

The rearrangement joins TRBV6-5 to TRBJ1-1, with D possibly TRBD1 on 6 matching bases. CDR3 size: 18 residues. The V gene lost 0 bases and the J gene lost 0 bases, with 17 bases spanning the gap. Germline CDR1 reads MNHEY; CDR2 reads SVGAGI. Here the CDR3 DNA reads TGTGCCAGCAGTTACTCACAACAGGGCCCCTTTGTGAACACTGAAGCTTTCTTT. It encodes CASSYSQQGPFVNTEAFF.

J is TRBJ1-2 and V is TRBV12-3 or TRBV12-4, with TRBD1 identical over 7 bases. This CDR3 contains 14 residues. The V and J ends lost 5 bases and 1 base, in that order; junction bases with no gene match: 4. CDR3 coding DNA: TGTGCCAGCAGTAGGACAGGCATTAACTATGGCTACACCTTC. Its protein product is CASSRTGINYGYTF.

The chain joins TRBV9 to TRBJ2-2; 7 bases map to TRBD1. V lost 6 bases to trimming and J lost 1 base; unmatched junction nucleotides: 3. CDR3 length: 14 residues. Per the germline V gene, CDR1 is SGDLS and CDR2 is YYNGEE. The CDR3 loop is CASTDRVNTGELFF. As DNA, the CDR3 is TGTGCCAGCACTGACAGGGTGAACACCGGGGAGCTGTTTTTT.

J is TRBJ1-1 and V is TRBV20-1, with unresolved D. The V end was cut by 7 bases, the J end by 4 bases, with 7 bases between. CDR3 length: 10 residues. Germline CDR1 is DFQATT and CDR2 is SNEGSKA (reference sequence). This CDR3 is CSVSRTEAFF. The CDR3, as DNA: TGCAGTGTGTCTCGCACTGAAGCTTTCTTT.

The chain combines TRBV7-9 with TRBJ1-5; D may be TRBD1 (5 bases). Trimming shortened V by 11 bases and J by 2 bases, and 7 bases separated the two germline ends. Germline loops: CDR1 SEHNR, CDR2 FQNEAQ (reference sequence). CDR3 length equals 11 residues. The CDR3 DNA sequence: TGTGCCGCGGGGGGCAATCAGCCCCAGCATTTT. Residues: CAAGGNQPQHF.

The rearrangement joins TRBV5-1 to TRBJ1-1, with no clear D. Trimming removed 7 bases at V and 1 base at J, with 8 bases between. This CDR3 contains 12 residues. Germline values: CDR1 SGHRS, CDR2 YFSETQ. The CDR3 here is CASGRSNTEAFF. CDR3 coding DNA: TGCGCCAGCGGCAGGTCGAACACTGAAGCTTTCTTT.

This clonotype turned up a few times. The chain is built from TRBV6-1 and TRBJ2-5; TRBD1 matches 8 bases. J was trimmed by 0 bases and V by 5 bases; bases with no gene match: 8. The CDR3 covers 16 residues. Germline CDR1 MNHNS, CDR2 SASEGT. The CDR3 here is CASSPGQGPYQETQYF. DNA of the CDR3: TGTGCCAGCAGTCCCGGACAGGGCCCGTACCAAGAGACCCAGTACTTC.